A selection of T cell receptor beta chains follows, all from one sample in a study of cytomegalovirus exposure and HLA in healthy donors. The protocol was immunoSEQ multiplex PCR, while the TCRdb copy is restricted to in-frame clones and leaves out a portion. The sample includes some 130,000 clones, approximately 82% of them seen just once. The specimen sequenced was PBMCs. These receptors were taken from a man in his thirties or forties in good health and CMV-seropositive. Each CDR3 is given with its conserved first and last residue. Fields, in order: clone size, D gene, V gene, J gene, CDR3 DNA, CDR3 protein. D genes are given only for firm matches. Size values are once, few and many counts, or a class for expanded clones, and some rows have none.

abundance: .
d_gene: .
v_gene: TRBV6-1
j_gene: TRBJ2-7
CDR3nt: TGTGCCAGCACTTATGGGCAGGGATTTTACGAGCAGTACTTC
CDR3aa: CASTYGQGFYEQYF

abundance: .
d_gene: .
v_gene: TRBV5-4
j_gene: TRBJ1-2
CDR3nt: TGTGCCAGCAGCTTGGTAGATGGGGAAGCGGACACCTTC
CDR3aa: CASSLVDGEADTF

abundance: .
d_gene: TRBD1
v_gene: TRBV6-1
j_gene: TRBJ2-2
CDR3nt: TGTGCCAGCAGTGAAAGGGTCCCCGCGCAGGGGGCTTCGAACACCGGGGAGCTGTTTTTT
CDR3aa: CASSERVPAQGASNTGELFF

abundance: .
d_gene: TRBD1
v_gene: TRBV7-2
j_gene: TRBJ1-1
CDR3nt: TGTGCCAGCAGCGATATTAGACGCGGGACAGGGGGCTCGGCTTTCTTT
CDR3aa: CASSDIRRGTGGSAFF

abundance: once
d_gene: TRBD2
v_gene: TRBV6-6
j_gene: TRBJ2-3
CDR3nt: TGTGCCAGCAGGACTAGCGGGAGCTCAGATACGCAGTATTTT
CDR3aa: CASRTSGSSDTQYF

abundance: .
d_gene: TRBD1
v_gene: TRBV5-6
j_gene: TRBJ2-2
CDR3nt: TGTGCCAGCAGCTTGAACAGGGGCGATTACACCGGGGAGCTGTTTTTT
CDR3aa: CASSLNRGDYTGELFF

abundance: .
d_gene: .
v_gene: TRBV19
j_gene: TRBJ2-7
CDR3nt: TGTGCCAGTAGTAAGATACCTTTAGCGGGACAGCGGTACGAGCAGTACTTC
CDR3aa: CASSKIPLAGQRYEQYF

abundance: .
d_gene: .
v_gene: TRBV9
j_gene: TRBJ2-7
CDR3nt: TGTGCCAGCAGCCCTCCGTCGCGCTACGAGCAGTACTTC
CDR3aa: CASSPPSRYEQYF

abundance: .
d_gene: TRBD1
v_gene: TRBV5-6
j_gene: TRBJ2-2
CDR3nt: TGTGCCAGCAGCTGGACAGGGTTTGACACCGGGGAGCTGTTTTTT
CDR3aa: CASSWTGFDTGELFF

abundance: .
d_gene: TRBD2
v_gene: TRBV15
j_gene: TRBJ2-7
CDR3nt: TGTGCCACCAGCAGCTCTGGGGGACTAGCGGGACTGATCGACGAGCAGTACTTC
CDR3aa: CATSSSGGLAGLIDEQYF

abundance: once
d_gene: .
v_gene: TRBV5-1
j_gene: TRBJ2-5
CDR3nt: TGCGCCAGCAGCTTGGGACAGAGGAACCCGACGTGGCAAGAGACCCAGTACTTC
CDR3aa: CASSLGQRNPTWQETQYF

abundance: .
d_gene: TRBD2
v_gene: TRBV9
j_gene: TRBJ2-7
CDR3nt: TGTGCCAGCAGCTTGGACGGGGGGGGCGAGCAGTACTTC
CDR3aa: CASSLDGGGEQYF

abundance: .
d_gene: TRBD2
v_gene: TRBV27
j_gene: TRBJ2-3
CDR3nt: TGTGCCAGCAGTTTATCTCCGGGACTAGACACAGATACGCAGTATTTT
CDR3aa: CASSLSPGLDTDTQYF

abundance: .
d_gene: TRBD2
v_gene: TRBV4-1
j_gene: TRBJ2-1
CDR3nt: TGCGCCAGCAGCCAATTGACTAGCGCTTTCTACAATGAGCAGTTCTTC
CDR3aa: CASSQLTSAFYNEQFF

abundance: .
d_gene: TRBD1
v_gene: TRBV7-2
j_gene: TRBJ1-1
CDR3nt: TGTGCCAGCGGCGGACAGGTGAACACTGAAGCTTTCTTT
CDR3aa: CASGGQVNTEAFF

abundance: .
d_gene: .
v_gene: TRBV5-8
j_gene: TRBJ2-3
CDR3nt: TGTGCCAGCAGCTTGGCGGGAGTATCAGATACGCAGTATTTT
CDR3aa: CASSLAGVSDTQYF

abundance: .
d_gene: .
v_gene: TRBV4-3
j_gene: TRBJ2-3
CDR3nt: TGCGCCAGCAGCCAAGGAGGGTCCCCTCCCACAGATACGCAGTATTTT
CDR3aa: CASSQGGSPPTDTQYF

abundance: .
d_gene: .
v_gene: TRBV6-5
j_gene: TRBJ1-2
CDR3nt: TGTGCCAGCATGGAGGGTTTGAACCATGGCTACACCTTC
CDR3aa: CASMEGLNHGYTF

abundance: .
d_gene: .
v_gene: TRBV5-3
j_gene: TRBJ2-1
CDR3nt: TGTGCCAGAAGCTTGGCCGTGGGGGGGGCCTTTTACAATGAGCAGTTCTTC
CDR3aa: CARSLAVGGAFYNEQFF

abundance: .
d_gene: TRBD1
v_gene: TRBV11-1
j_gene: TRBJ1-6
CDR3nt: TGTGCCAGCAGCGAACAGGGGTGGGATTCACCCCTCCACTTT
CDR3aa: CASSEQGWDSPLHF

abundance: .
d_gene: .
v_gene: TRBV30
j_gene: TRBJ2-3
CDR3nt: TGTGCCTGGAGCAGGGGAACAGATACGCAGTATTTT
CDR3aa: CAWSRGTDTQYF

abundance: .
d_gene: TRBD1
v_gene: TRBV10-2
j_gene: TRBJ1-1
CDR3nt: TGCGCCAGCAGTGAGCCGCCCGGGACAGGGAGGCGGAGCACTGAAGCTTTCTTT
CDR3aa: CASSEPPGTGRRSTEAFF

abundance: .
d_gene: .
v_gene: TRBV7-9
j_gene: TRBJ1-6
CDR3nt: TGTGCCAGCAGCTTAAGGGGGGGCGACTATAATTCACCCCTCCACTTT
CDR3aa: CASSLRGGDYNSPLHF

abundance: .
d_gene: TRBD2
v_gene: TRBV5-1
j_gene: TRBJ2-1
CDR3nt: TGCGCCAGCAGCCGGGGGGGGGCAGGGGATTACAATGAGCAGTTCTTC
CDR3aa: CASSRGGAGDYNEQFF

abundance: .
d_gene: TRBD2
v_gene: TRBV7-3
j_gene: TRBJ2-3
CDR3nt: TGTGCCAGCAGCTCTAGCGGGGGCATAAGCACAGATACGCAGTATTTT
CDR3aa: CASSSSGGISTDTQYF

abundance: .
d_gene: TRBD2
v_gene: TRBV7-3
j_gene: TRBJ2-2
CDR3nt: TGTGCCAGCAGCCCGAGGGGGGTAGCGGGAGAAGCCGGGGAGCTGTTTTTT
CDR3aa: CASSPRGVAGEAGELFF

abundance: .
d_gene: TRBD2
v_gene: TRBV5-1
j_gene: TRBJ2-7
CDR3nt: TGCGCCAGCAGCGGAGGGACTAGCGGGGCCTACGAGCAGTACTTC
CDR3aa: CASSGGTSGAYEQYF

abundance: .
d_gene: TRBD1
v_gene: TRBV7-2
j_gene: TRBJ2-1
CDR3nt: TGTGCCAGCAGCTCGAAGACAGGGACAGGGGAAAGGTATGAGCAGTTCTTC
CDR3aa: CASSSKTGTGERYEQFF

abundance: .
d_gene: TRBD1
v_gene: TRBV5-5
j_gene: TRBJ2-7
CDR3nt: TGTGCCAGCAGCTTCCCCAGCCTGACAGGGGACTACGAGCAGTACTTC
CDR3aa: CASSFPSLTGDYEQYF

abundance: .
d_gene: TRBD2
v_gene: TRBV2
j_gene: TRBJ2-3
CDR3nt: TGTGCCAGCAGTGAACTAGCGGGGGGAACTAGCACAGATACGCAGTATTTT
CDR3aa: CASSELAGGTSTDTQYF

abundance: .
d_gene: .
v_gene: TRBV5-1
j_gene: TRBJ2-5
CDR3nt: TGCGCCAGCAGCTTGTCAGGGTCGCAGACCCAGTACTTC
CDR3aa: CASSLSGSQTQYF

abundance: .
d_gene: .
v_gene: TRBV12-5
j_gene: TRBJ1-5
CDR3nt: TGTGCTAGTGGTTTCACGGTGGTTCAGCCCCAGCATTTT
CDR3aa: CASGFTVVQPQHF

abundance: .
d_gene: TRBD1
v_gene: TRBV5-1
j_gene: TRBJ1-1
CDR3nt: TGCGCCAGCTCGGGACAGGGATTGGTCACTGAAGCTTTCTTT
CDR3aa: CASSGQGLVTEAFF

abundance: .
d_gene: TRBD1
v_gene: TRBV18
j_gene: TRBJ1-1
CDR3nt: TGTGCCAGCTCACCATCTGGACAGGGGGAGAGAGCTTTCTTT
CDR3aa: CASSPSGQGERAFF

abundance: few
d_gene: TRBD1
v_gene: TRBV15
j_gene: TRBJ1-4
CDR3nt: TGTGCCACCAGCGGACGCCGGGACAGTCAACTGTTTTTT
CDR3aa: CATSGRRDSQLFF

abundance: .
d_gene: TRBD1
v_gene: TRBV7-9
j_gene: TRBJ1-2
CDR3nt: TGTGCCAGCAGGTCCACAGGGGGCTATGGCTACACCTTC
CDR3aa: CASRSTGGYGYTF

abundance: .
d_gene: TRBD1
v_gene: TRBV9
j_gene: TRBJ2-7
CDR3nt: TGTGCCAGCAGCCCGGGGACAGCCTCCTACGAGCAGTACTTC
CDR3aa: CASSPGTASYEQYF

abundance: few
d_gene: .
v_gene: TRBV4-1
j_gene: TRBJ1-4
CDR3nt: TGCGCCAGCAGGATCCGTCCGGGAAATGAAAAACTGTTTTTT
CDR3aa: CASRIRPGNEKLFF

abundance: .
d_gene: TRBD1
v_gene: TRBV5-1
j_gene: TRBJ1-1
CDR3nt: TGCGCCAGCATGCCGGGACAGCCAAACACTGAAGCTTTCTTT
CDR3aa: CASMPGQPNTEAFF

abundance: .
d_gene: TRBD1
v_gene: TRBV25-1
j_gene: TRBJ1-2
CDR3nt: TGTGCCAGCAGTGGGGGGACAGGTTCTTTAGGAGTCTATGGCTACACCTTC
CDR3aa: CASSGGTGSLGVYGYTF

abundance: .
d_gene: .
v_gene: TRBV13
j_gene: TRBJ1-1
CDR3nt: TGTGCCAGCAGCTTAGAGGGGAGGGGCACTGAAGCTTTCTTT
CDR3aa: CASSLEGRGTEAFF

abundance: few
d_gene: .
v_gene: TRBV6-5
j_gene: TRBJ1-2
CDR3nt: TGTGCCAGCAGACCCGGGACACAGGATGGCTACACCTTC
CDR3aa: CASRPGTQDGYTF

abundance: .
d_gene: TRBD2
v_gene: TRBV14
j_gene: TRBJ2-5
CDR3nt: TGTGCCAGCAGCAGGACTAGCGGGATGAGTGAGACCCAGTACTTC
CDR3aa: CASSRTSGMSETQYF

abundance: .
d_gene: .
v_gene: TRBV30
j_gene: TRBJ1-2
CDR3nt: TGTGCCTCTTATTACTATGGCTACACCTTC
CDR3aa: CASYYYGYTF

abundance: .
d_gene: .
v_gene: TRBV7-6
j_gene: TRBJ2-5
CDR3nt: TGTGCCAGCAGCCCCTCGGTGACACAAGAGACCCAGTACTTC
CDR3aa: CASSPSVTQETQYF

abundance: .
d_gene: TRBD1
v_gene: TRBV5-1
j_gene: TRBJ2-7
CDR3nt: TGCGCCAGCAGCCCCGGGACAGGGAACTACGAGCAGTACTTC
CDR3aa: CASSPGTGNYEQYF

abundance: once
d_gene: TRBD1
v_gene: TRBV5-1
j_gene: TRBJ2-7
CDR3nt: TGCGCCAGCAGCTATGACAGGGATGTTGGCGAGCAGTACTTC
CDR3aa: CASSYDRDVGEQYF

abundance: .
d_gene: TRBD2
v_gene: TRBV2
j_gene: TRBJ2-1
CDR3nt: TGTGCCAGCAGGGGGCGGGGGAATGAGCAGTTCTTC
CDR3aa: CASRGRGNEQFF

abundance: .
d_gene: .
v_gene: TRBV18
j_gene: TRBJ2-2
CDR3nt: TGTGCCAGCTCACCGCCGGGTCCCGGGGCCGGGGAGCTGTTTTTT
CDR3aa: CASSPPGPGAGELFF

abundance: .
d_gene: TRBD1
v_gene: TRBV13
j_gene: TRBJ2-7
CDR3nt: TGTGCCAGCAGTTTCGGGACAGGGGGCTCCTACGAGCAGTACTTC
CDR3aa: CASSFGTGGSYEQYF

abundance: .
d_gene: TRBD2
v_gene: TRBV7-2
j_gene: TRBJ2-7
CDR3nt: TGTGCCAGCAGCTTAGTCGGCAGCGGGGGACCAGAGTACTTC
CDR3aa: CASSLVGSGGPEYF

abundance: .
d_gene: TRBD1
v_gene: TRBV9
j_gene: TRBJ1-1
CDR3nt: TGTGCCAGCAGCGCGGGGGACAGGGTAGCTTTCTTT
CDR3aa: CASSAGDRVAFF